This TCR beta chain emerged from a study of Ad26.COV2.S vaccination and SARS-CoV-2 variants (dated by TCRdb to the early 2020s). For the study in its entirety: Donors in the vaccine arm were drawn from COV1001, a multicentre, randomized, double-blind, placebo-controlled phase I-IIa trial testing Ad26.COV2.S in healthy adults. The TCR-sequenced set comprised about 30 samples: some 20 Ad26.COV2.S vaccine recipients, 5 placebo recipients and 8 SARS-CoV-2 convalescent individuals. Investigators did not know the trial group allocation while performing experiments and assessing outcomes. Ad26.COV2.S was administered intramuscularly at a dose of 5x10^10 or 1x10^11 viral particles, either as one shot or as two shots given 56 days apart. TCRbeta repertoire sequencing served as the tool for gauging how specific and how broad the SARS-CoV-2-reactive T cell receptors were following Ad26.COV2.S vaccination. Trial participants were randomized into five groups of five, in which low-dose or high-dose Ad26.COV2.S was given once or twice, or placebo was given on both occasions. Overall results and qualifications from the work: The study was not powered for comparison of responses between vaccine doses or regimens. It was noted by the authors that total T cell responses may have been underestimated by the TCR breadth and depth analyses. Vaccine and placebo recipients had similar non-spike TCR breadth, a finding consistent with the vaccine containing only spike. Higher spike-specific TCR breadth was observed in Ad26.COV2.S recipients than in placebo recipients (P = 0.0014). After vaccination, spike-specific CD8+ and CD4+ T cell responses were reported to show substantial breadth.

On this clone: Its antigen remains undetermined. No clone much larger than this one lies a single base away; base qualities are absent. Other DNA variants within this sample encode the same CDR3.

The immunoSEQ Assay was the method used to sequence TCRbeta CDR3 regions. After extraction, genomic DNA underwent amplification by bias-controlled multiplex PCR, followed by high-throughput sequencing. In the paper's pipeline: Collapsing and filtering of sequences were performed to quantify the absolute abundance of each unique TCRbeta CDR3 region. T cell fraction was estimated by normalization of TCRbeta template counts to usable DNA, with usable DNA being measured through amplification of reference genes present in all nucleated cells. Repertoire TCRs were annotated as SARS-CoV-2-specific by exact matching of V gene, CDR3 amino acid sequence and J gene to a known reactive TCR set. The reference SARS-CoV-2 TCR set was obtained from MIRA and was filtered for enrichment in COVID-19-positive ImmuneCODE repertoires, whereby public or cross-reactive TCRs were removed. Drawing on the MIRA antigens, annotated TCRs were analysed further at the level of specific ORF or position within ORF. Breadth was defined as the number of annotated unique rearrangements divided by the total number of unique productive rearrangements, and depth was defined as the summed frequency of the annotated unique rearrangements. TCR breadth was compared between groups using two-sided Wilcoxon rank-sum tests. Sourced from immuneACCESS, this table was stored by TCRdb with only in-frame sequences that have V and J called. A share of the clones is absent; for the studies checked, an unresolved V gene accounts for under half, and the remainder has no known explanation. For V, J and clone size, that table is used; D and trimming come from the DNA. The sample table records hundreds of thousands of clones; 70% to 90% of these occur just once. Jointly, the top ten make up around 10% of the sample.

The trim is 5 bases for V and 0 bases for J, with a gap of 10 bases between the germline ends. CDR1 and CDR2 are read off the germline V gene as SGHTA and FQGNSA. CDR3 length: 14 amino acids, cysteine to phenylalanine. The entry retains the CDR3 DNA only, 42 bases that are in frame from base 1. The treatment or condition tag for this specimen amounts to: roughly 19 received Ad26.COV2.S at low or high dose, single or two shots; about 5 received placebo; per-sample allocation not given. Repertoires of vaccine and placebo recipients were sequenced from samples collected on day 63 after the first injection. Cohort 1b enrolled around 23 adults aged 18-55 years at a single site in Boston, USA, between 29 July and 7 August 2020. As a vaccine, Ad26.COV2.S was a replication-incompetent adenovirus type 26 vector that expressed a prefusion-stabilized SARS-CoV-2 spike protein derived from the original Wuhan strain.

The V and J genes are TRBV7-2 and TRBJ2-5; no D segment can be confidently identified. This receptor was taken from a person between 18 and 59 years old who received the Ad26.COV2.S COVID-19 vaccine or a placebo. The material was peripheral blood, obtained in a trial of Ad26.COV2.S vaccine versus placebo. The sequenced DNA: TGTGCCAGCAGCCCCCCCGGGTACCAAGAGACCCAGTACTTC. The resulting protein is CASSPPGYQETQYF.